The present T cell receptor beta chain was sequenced within a study of CD8 T cells in ankylosing spondylitis. Whole-study results and caveats: Matched ankylosing spondylitis synovial fluid reportedly contained a significantly enriched population of disease-linked clones. CD8+ disease-linked clones were present at relatively low frequencies in blood. Apparently characteristic of ankylosing spondylitis blood was a TCR beta motif (fewer than 10 highly homologous variants).

With 4 bases removed from V and 0 bases from J, the gap between germline ends came to 10 bases. The V gene's germline CDR1 is PRHDT and CDR2 FYEKMQ (reference sequence). The CDR3 is 15 amino acids. Of note for this clonotype: Its antigen is not identified.

Construction of TCR beta libraries was performed using quantitative 5'-RACE with molecular barcodes. TCRdb passed the 5' RACE reads through MiXCR, listing each CDR3 protein once. The table includes 220,000 or so distinct CDR3 sequences, around 18% detected once. This sequence was found in a male donor with ankylosing spondylitis. V is TRBV13 and J is TRBJ2-1; D may be TRBD1 or TRBD2 (5 bases each). Source material: blood, either unsorted or a sorted T cell fraction (not recorded which). CDR3 protein: CASSSGRVSYNEQFF. CDR3 in DNA: TGTGCCAGCAGCTCGGGACGAGTCTCCTACAATGAGCAGTTCTTC.